Below are 7 T cell receptor beta chains sequenced from a single sample in a study of cytotoxic CD8 clonotypes in ibrutinib-treated CLL. Measured with immunoSEQ multiplex PCR; TCRdb has only the in-frame clones, and not every one. The table records 140,000 to 150,000 clones, about 80% of them present only once. The sample was PBMCs, taken after 24 months of ibrutinib treatment. The receptor source for this set is a human donor with chronic lymphocytic leukemia.

This clone was observed a few times. V is TRBV6-6 and J is TRBJ1-5; tentative D call: TRBD1 (5 bases). This CDR3 has 14 amino acids. From germline, CDR1 is MNHNY and CDR2 SVGAGI (reference sequence). Between the trimmed V and J ends, which lost 1 base and 7 bases, there was a span of 11 bases. The CDR3 here is CASSYLGVGQPQHF. The CDR3 nucleotides are TGTGCCAGCAGTTACTTGGGGGTTGGCCAGCCCCAGCATTTT.

V and J are TRBV4-2 and TRBJ2-3, with D uncertain. The CDR3 is 13 residues long. V was pared by 1 base and J by 4 bases, with 6 bases between. Germline CDR1 reads LGHNA; CDR2 reads YNFKEQ. CDR3 in amino acids: CASSQGASDTQYF. The CDR3 coding sequence is TGTGCCAGCAGCCAAGGCGCTTCAGATACGCAGTATTTT.

The CDR3 DNA reads as TGTGCCAGCAGCCGAGGACAGGGGGCTGGACAGCCCCAGCATTTT. It encodes CASSRGQGAGQPQHF. The chain combines TRBV6-5 with TRBJ1-5, with 11 bases aligning to TRBD1. Germline values: CDR1 MNHEY, CDR2 SVGAGI. CDR3 size: 15 residues. The V and J ends lost 6 bases and 7 bases, in that order; junction bases with no gene match: 8.

The rearrangement links TRBV4-3 to TRBJ2-3; 13 nucleotides line up with TRBD2. Germline V lookup: CDR1 LGHNA, CDR2 YSLEER. This CDR3 comprises 15 residues. V gave up 5 bases and J gave up 4 bases; unmatched junction bases: 3. The CDR3: CASSIGLAGADTQYF. Written as DNA, the CDR3 is TGCGCCAGCAGCATTGGACTAGCGGGAGCAGATACGCAGTATTTT.

This clone showed up many times. The CDR3 coding sequence is TGTGCCACCAGGGGGGAGAGGGGACCAAACCAGCCCCAGCATTTT. Its translation: CATRGERGPNQPQHF. The V gene is TRBV19, the J gene TRBJ1-5; the match to TRBD1 covers 7 bases. Losses at the gene ends were 10 bases for V and 7 bases for J; bases not matched to a gene: 16. The CDR3 is made up of 15 amino acids. Germline V gene data show CDR1 as LNHDA and CDR2 as SQIVND (reference sequence).

The chain is built from TRBV19 and TRBJ2-5; tentative D call: TRBD2 (6 bases). The V end was cut by 3 bases, the J end by 5 bases, with 13 bases between. CDR1 LNHDA and CDR2 SQIVND come from the germline V gene (reference sequence). The CDR3 has 14 amino acids. CDR3: CASSMGRGAETQYF. CDR3 sequence (DNA): TGTGCCAGTAGTATGGGGCGGGGTGCTGAGACCCAGTACTTC.

This clone was seen once. The chain is built from TRBV7-3 and TRBJ2-3; possible D gene TRBD1, 6 bases. The CDR3 has 12 residues. V lost 4 bases and J 6 bases, leaving 8 bases between the germline ends. From germline, CDR1 is SGHTA and CDR2 FQGTGA. CDR3 protein: CASSSTGDTQYF. The CDR3 nucleotides are TGTGCCAGCAGCTCAACAGGGGATACGCAGTATTTT. The variable domain in full, with the rest retrieved from reference TRBV7-3 and TRBJ2-3, is GAGVSQTPSNKVTEKGKYVELRCDPISGHTALYWYRQSLGQGPEFLIYFQGTGAADDSGLPNDRFFAVRPEGSVSTLKIQRTERGDSAVYLCASSSTGDTQYFGPGTRLTVL.